A single sample is the source of the 5 T cell receptor beta chains below, sequenced in a study of regulatory T cells in long-lasting Graves disease (dated by TCRdb to the early 2020s). The meaning of the sample's time point label: newly diagnosed GD, antithyroid drugs for less than 3 months. For both TCR sequencing and RNA sequencing, RNA was extracted from PBMCs in TRIzol. Libraries came from multiplex PCR. Sequencing used an Illumina HiSeq 4000. To build TCR beta libraries, CDR3 regions were amplified by Arm-PCR using iRepertoire HTBI primers. TCRdb trimmed the raw reads at Q25, called clones with MiXCR and kept productive beta chains. CDR3 protein duplicates are merged, each entry listing the most common genes and DNA. Within this sample are 350,000 to 450,000 distinct CDR3 sequences, with under 15% of them counted one time only. Approximately 15% of the sample goes to the ten largest clones. These same records also appear under a second study, on T cells in Graves' hyperthyroidism and ophthalmopathy.

Material: peripheral blood mononuclear cells (PBMCs), obtained at new diagnosis, from a patient treated with antithyroid drugs. The receptor source for this set is a woman in her 30s with Graves disease. Donor details come from another sample of the same person, matched by shared clones.

The J gene is TRBJ1-1, the V gene TRBV7-9, with a possible D match to TRBD1 (6 bases). The CDR3 sequence is 18 residues long. Per germline, CDR1 SEHNR and CDR2 FQNEAQ (reference sequence). V dropped 5 bases and J dropped 0 bases, with 22 bases sitting between them. The CDR3 nucleotides are TGTGCCAGCAGCCCCCCCCGGGGGGGCGTCGGGATGAACACTGAAGCTTTCTTT. Translating gives CASSPPRGGVGMNTEAFF.

This clonotype came up many times. The rearrangement uses TRBV9 and TRBJ2-7; D could derive from TRBD1 or TRBD2 (5 bases each). V lost 1 base to trimming and J lost 3 bases, with 14 bases between them. CDR1 SGDLS and CDR2 YYNGEE come from the germline V gene. The CDR3 has 15 residues. CDR3 nucleotides: TGTGCCAGCAGCGTACAAATCGGGACCCTCTACGAGCAGTACTTC. Amino acids: CASSVQIGTLYEQYF. Looking up the rest from reference TRBV9 and TRBJ2-7 gives the full variable domain: DSGVTQTPKHLITATGQRVTLRCSPRSGDLSVYWYQQSLDQGLQFLIQYYNGEERAKGNILERFSAQQFPDLHSELNLSSLELGDSALYFCASSVQIGTLYEQYFGPGTRLTVT.

This clonotype was seen more than once but under ten times. This chain connects TRBV25-1 to TRBJ1-1, with no clear D. Germline CDR1 is MGHDK and CDR2 is SYGVNS. V was shortened by 3 bases and J by 10 bases, with 9 bases between the two germline ends. This CDR3 region has 11 residues. The CDR3 sequence is CASSDPPGAFF. The CDR3 nucleotides are TGTGCCAGCAGTGACCCCCCTGGAGCTTTCTTT.

V usage is TRBV4-1 and J usage is TRBJ2-7; D is undetermined. V was trimmed by 0 bases and J by 6 bases, leaving 12 bases between them. Germline V gene lookup returns CDR1 MGHRA and CDR2 YSYEKL. The CDR3 is made up of 14 amino acids. CDR3 coding DNA: TGCGCCAGCAGCCAAGATGGGGATTCGGGCGAGCAGTACTTC. It yields the protein CASSQDGDSGEQYF.

This clonotype was seen repeatedly, ten times or more. The V gene is TRBV20-1, the J gene TRBJ2-7, with 12 bases that match TRBD2. The V gene's germline CDR1 is DFQATT and CDR2 SNEGSKA (reference sequence). This CDR3 region has 15 residues. V trimming: 6 bases; J trimming: 7 bases; junction bases outside the gene matches: 13. CDR3 residues: CSARGRTSGIGEQYF. CDR3 nucleotide sequence: TGCAGTGCCAGGGGGAGGACTAGCGGGATTGGGGAGCAGTACTTC.